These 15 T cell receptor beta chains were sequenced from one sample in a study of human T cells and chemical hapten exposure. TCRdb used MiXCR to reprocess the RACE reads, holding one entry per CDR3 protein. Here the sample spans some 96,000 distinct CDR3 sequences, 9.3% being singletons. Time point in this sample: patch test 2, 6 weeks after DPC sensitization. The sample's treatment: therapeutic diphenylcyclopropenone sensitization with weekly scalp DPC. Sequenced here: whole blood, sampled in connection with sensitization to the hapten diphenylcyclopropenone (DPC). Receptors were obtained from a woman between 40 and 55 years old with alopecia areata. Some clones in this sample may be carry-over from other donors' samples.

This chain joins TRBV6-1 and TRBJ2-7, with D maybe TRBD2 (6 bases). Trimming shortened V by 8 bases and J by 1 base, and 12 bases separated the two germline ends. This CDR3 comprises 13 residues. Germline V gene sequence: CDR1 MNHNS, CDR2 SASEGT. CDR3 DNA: TGTGCCAGCGAACGACTAGGATCCTACGAGCAGTACTTC. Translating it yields CASERLGSYEQYF.

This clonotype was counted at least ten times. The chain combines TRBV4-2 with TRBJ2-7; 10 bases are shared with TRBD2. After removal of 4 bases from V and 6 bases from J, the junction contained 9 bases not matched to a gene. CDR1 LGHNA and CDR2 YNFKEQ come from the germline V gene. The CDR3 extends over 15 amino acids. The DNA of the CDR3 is TGTGCCAGCAGCCGGGCCCAGCGGGAGGGAAGCGAGCAGTACTTC. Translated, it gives CASSRAQREGSEQYF.

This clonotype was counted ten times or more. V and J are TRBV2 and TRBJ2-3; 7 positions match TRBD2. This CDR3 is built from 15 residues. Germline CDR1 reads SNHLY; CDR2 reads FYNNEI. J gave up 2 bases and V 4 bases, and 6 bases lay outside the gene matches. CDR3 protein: CASSVTGGTTDTQYF. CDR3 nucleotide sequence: TGTGCCAGCAGTGTTACGGGAGGCACCACAGATACGCAGTATTTT.

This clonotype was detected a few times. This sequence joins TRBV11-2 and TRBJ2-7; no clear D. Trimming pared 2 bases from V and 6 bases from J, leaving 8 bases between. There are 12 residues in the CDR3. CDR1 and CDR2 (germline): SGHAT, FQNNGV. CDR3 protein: CASSLKASEQYF. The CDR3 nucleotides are TGTGCCAGCAGCTTAAAAGCGAGCGAGCAGTACTTC.

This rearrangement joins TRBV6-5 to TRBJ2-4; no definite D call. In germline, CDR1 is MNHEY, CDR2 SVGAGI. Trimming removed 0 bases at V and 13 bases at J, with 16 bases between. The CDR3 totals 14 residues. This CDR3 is CASSYSIGNEQQYF. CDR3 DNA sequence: TGTGCCAGCAGTTACTCGATTGGAAACGAACAACAGTACTTC.

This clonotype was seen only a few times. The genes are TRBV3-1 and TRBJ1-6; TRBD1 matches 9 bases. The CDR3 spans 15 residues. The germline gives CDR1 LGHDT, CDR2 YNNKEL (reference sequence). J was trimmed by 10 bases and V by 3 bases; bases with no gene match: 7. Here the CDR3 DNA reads TGTGCCAGCAGCCAGACCCCGGGACAGGGCTCACCCCTCCACTTT. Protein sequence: CASSQTPGQGSPLHF.

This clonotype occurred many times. CDR3 DNA: TGTGCCAGCAGACCAGGGACTAGCGGACAAGAGACCCAGTACTTC. Translation gives CASRPGTSGQETQYF. The rearrangement uses TRBV7-6 and TRBJ2-5; 11 nucleotides align to TRBD2. With V trimmed by 6 bases and J by 2 bases, 5 bases remained unmatched. CDR1 and CDR2 (germline): SGHVS, FNYEAQ. The CDR3 sequence is 15 residues long.

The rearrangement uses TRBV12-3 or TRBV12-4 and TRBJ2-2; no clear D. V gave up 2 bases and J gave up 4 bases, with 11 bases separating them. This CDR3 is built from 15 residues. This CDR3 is CASSLTQVGTGELFF. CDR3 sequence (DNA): TGTGCCAGCAGTTTAACGCAGGTCGGCACCGGGGAGCTGTTTTTT.

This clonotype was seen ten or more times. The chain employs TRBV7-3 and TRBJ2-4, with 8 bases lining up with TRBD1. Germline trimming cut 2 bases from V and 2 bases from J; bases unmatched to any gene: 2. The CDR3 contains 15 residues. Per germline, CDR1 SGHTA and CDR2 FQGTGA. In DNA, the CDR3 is TGTGCCAGCAGCTTATCAGGGGGCCCCAAAAACATTCAGTACTTC. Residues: CASSLSGGPKNIQYF.

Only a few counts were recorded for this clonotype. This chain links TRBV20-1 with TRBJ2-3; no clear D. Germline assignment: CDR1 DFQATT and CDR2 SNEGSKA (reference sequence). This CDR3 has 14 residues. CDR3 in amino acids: CSPGRISSTDTQYF. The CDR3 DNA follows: TGCAGCCCTGGGCGGATATCTAGCACAGATACGCAGTATTTT.

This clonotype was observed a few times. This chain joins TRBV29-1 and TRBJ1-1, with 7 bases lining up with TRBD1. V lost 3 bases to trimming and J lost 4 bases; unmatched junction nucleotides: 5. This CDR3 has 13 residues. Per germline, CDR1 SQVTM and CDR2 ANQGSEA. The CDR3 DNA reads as TGCAGCGTTGAGGGGCAGGGGGGCACTGAAGCTTTCTTT. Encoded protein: CSVEGQGGTEAFF. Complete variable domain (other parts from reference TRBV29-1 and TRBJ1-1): SAVISQKPSRDICQRGTSLTIQCQVDSQVTMMFWYRQQPGQSLTLIATANQGSEATYESGFVIDKFPISRPNLTFSTLTVSNMSPEDSSIYLCSVEGQGGTEAFFGQGTRLTVV.

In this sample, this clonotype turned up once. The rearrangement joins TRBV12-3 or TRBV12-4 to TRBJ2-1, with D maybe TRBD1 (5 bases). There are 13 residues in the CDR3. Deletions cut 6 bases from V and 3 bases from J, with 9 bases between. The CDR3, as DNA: TGTGCCAGCAGCCCCAGGGTCTACAATGAGCAGTTCTTC. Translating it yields CASSPRVYNEQFF.

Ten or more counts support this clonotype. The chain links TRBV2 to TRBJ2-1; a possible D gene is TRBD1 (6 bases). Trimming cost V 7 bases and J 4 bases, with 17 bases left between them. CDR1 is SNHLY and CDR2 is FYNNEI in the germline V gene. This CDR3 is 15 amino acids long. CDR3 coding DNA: TGTGCCAGCACTGAGACGAGGGGGATTTACAATGAGCAGTTCTTC. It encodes CASTETRGIYNEQFF.

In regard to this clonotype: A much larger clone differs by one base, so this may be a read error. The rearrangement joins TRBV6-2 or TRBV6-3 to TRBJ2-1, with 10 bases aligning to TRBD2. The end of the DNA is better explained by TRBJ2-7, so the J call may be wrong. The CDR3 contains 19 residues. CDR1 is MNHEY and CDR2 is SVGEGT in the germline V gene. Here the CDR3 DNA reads TGTGCCAGCAGTTACTCGGCAGCGGGAGGGCCCGGCTCCTACAATGAGCAGTACTTC. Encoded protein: CASSYSAAGGPGSYNEQYF.

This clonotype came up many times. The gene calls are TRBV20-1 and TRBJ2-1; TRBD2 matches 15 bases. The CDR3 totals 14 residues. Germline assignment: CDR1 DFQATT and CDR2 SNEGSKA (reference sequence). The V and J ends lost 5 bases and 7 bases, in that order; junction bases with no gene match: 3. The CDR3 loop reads CSAFGLAGGNEQFF. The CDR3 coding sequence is TGCAGTGCTTTCGGACTAGCGGGAGGGAATGAGCAGTTCTTC.